This entry features one TCR beta chain sequence. The target antigen is unknown. The sample comes from a study of CD8 T cells in Susac syndrome. About the study: The sequenced Susac syndrome patients included about 6 who had clinically active disease and about 8 who were in remission. When blood was drawn, the patients with Susac syndrome were therapy-naive, on corticosteroids, or on intravenous immunoglobulin alone. Study-level findings and limits: Clonal expansion was absent from the CD4+ T cell repertoires in Susac syndrome.

The CDR3 spans 15 residues. With 0 bases clipped from V and 3 bases from J, the junction kept 3 bases outside the gene matches. CDR1 and CDR2 (germline): LGHNA, YSLEER. An amount of RNA that ranged from roughly 0.45 to 1 ug was reverse transcribed with random hexamers. TCRdb analysed the immunoSEQ multiplex PCR reads with MiXCR anew, one entry per CDR3 protein. The table records roughly 75,000 distinct CDR3 sequences, roughly 93% of them present only once. The receptor's source is a human donor with Susac syndrome. Sequencing used CD4+ T cells from PBMCs. This chain connects TRBV4-3 to TRBJ2-5; 8 bases agree with TRBD1. CDR3 loop: CASSQDPTGEETQYF. Here the CDR3 DNA reads TGCGCCAGCAGCCAAGACCCGACAGGGGAAGAGACCCAGTACTTC.